This paragraph covers one TCR beta chain sequence. Many counts were recorded for this clonotype. The antigen this receptor binds is unknown. At one end, the junction sequence differs from germline, possibly due to a read error. TCR beta CDR3 regions were amplified from RNA transcripts. A first-round RT-PCR of the TCR CDR3 used the HTBI primer set with the Qiagen OneStep RT-PCR kit. The libraries were constructed in a second round of multiplex PCR and then size-selected and purified. Paired-end sequencing of the libraries was performed with 100 bp reads on an Illumina HiSeq2000. On the study's bioinformatics: Raw data were processed with SOAPnuke, discarding reads with adapters, uncalled bases, mean Phred below 15, or no exact constant-primer or identifier match. High-quality paired reads were merged with COPE v1.2.5, and unique nucleotide sequences were defined as clonotypes. MiTCR v1.1 was used to align the clonotypes against IMGT TRBV, TRBD and TRBJ reference segments. The analysis was restricted to V-J combinations with a frequency above 0.0001, which together covered 99% to 99.2% of the repertoires. The TCS score was defined as F50 (clonal expansion) divided by E x V (chaos), with BLOSUM62-based TCRdist calculated between CDR3 peptides within each V-J. Welch's t-statistics and random forest reduced 450 to 600 V-J features to some 14, which were used in a naive Bayes classifier (R e1071). Using fastp at Q25 and MiXCR, TCRdb reprocessed the public reads and kept productive beta chains. Every CDR3 protein is listed once, alongside the most common genes and DNA of its rows. TCRdb's processing, not the authors', yielded these V and J calls. The sample yields roughly 570,000 distinct CDR3 sequences; 15% to 18% were counted once. The ten largest clones take up approximately 7% of the sample.

Stable Graves' hyperthyroidism was defined as no progression to ophthalmopathy during 18 months of follow-up. Hyperthyroidism patients were newly diagnosed, with disease duration under 2 months, and aged 18 to 65 years. Exclusion was applied to patients with uncontrolled infections, other autoimmune diseases, pregnancy or lactation. Diagnoses were established on the basis of clinical symptoms, serum thyroxine and TRAb, thyroid ultrasound, and orbital computed tomography. PBMCs were separated from under 12 ml of fresh peripheral blood using Ficoll-Paque density gradient centrifugation. Total RNA was extracted with Trizol reagent, and quality was checked on an Agilent 2100 Bioanalyzer. This sample stems from a study of T cells in Graves' hyperthyroidism and ophthalmopathy (dated by TCRdb to the late 2010s). With respect to the entire study: Peripheral blood samples were taken at the time of initial diagnosis, prior to any treatment. The paper describes TCR Vbeta CDR3 sequencing of 120 to 150 peripheral blood samples, made up of about 40 ophthalmopathy patients, approximately 76 hyperthyroidism patients and 17 progressor patients. To identify distinguishing TCR V-J signatures, a discovery cohort of around 100 patients was used, comprising fewer than 45 with Graves' ophthalmopathy and about 59 with stable Graves' hyperthyroidism. After sampling, hyperthyroidism patients received methimazole starting at 30 mg daily, and ophthalmopathy patients received high-dose intravenous methylprednisolone. In addition, the study compared T-cell repertoires in thyroid tissue and in blood from five to seven Graves' hyperthyroidism patients. The 95 to 100 discovery patients were randomly split 7:3 into training and test sets. An independent validation cohort of around 19 hyperthyroidism patients and 17 patients who later progressed to ophthalmopathy tested prospective prediction of ophthalmopathy.

Overall study outcomes, separate from this receptor: In validation, the model predicted progression to ophthalmopathy with around 71% sensitivity and 72% to 85% specificity, a median of about 6.7 months before onset. Sample size was not statistically predetermined, and investigators were not blinded to group allocation. Blood samples also contained most of the expanded thyroid clonotypes (frequency above 0.001), which suggests that blood repertoires may reflect thyroid immune responses. In cross-validation, a model built on a 13 V-J signature told ophthalmopathy apart from stable hyperthyroidism with roughly 87% sensitivity and roughly 81% specificity, and in testing the same model reached 80%/75%.

Taken from the germline V gene (reference sequence), the CDR1 and CDR2 loops are MNHEY and SMNVEV. The CDR3 covers 15 residues, taking in both the cysteine and the phenylalanine. Only the CDR3 DNA is retained, 45 bases long and in frame from the first base. The chain is made from TRBV27 and TRBJ2-7, with the D gene not confidently named. This receptor was obtained from a woman younger than 45 with Graves' hyperthyroidism. Sequenced sample: blood. Here the CDR3 is given as CASSISNSASYEQYF. The bases read TGTGCCAGCAGTATATCAAACTCCGCATCCTACGAGCAGTACTTC.